These 30 T cell receptor beta chains came from one sample sequenced in a study of T cell responses to AZD1222 COVID-19 vaccine. TCRdb keeps only in-frame clones here, not all; method: immunoSEQ multiplex PCR. The table lists some 120,000 clones, around 85% of them singletons. Sequencing used peripheral blood, obtained 28 days after the second AZD1222 dose. Receptors originate from an adult who received the AZD1222 COVID-19 vaccine.

The chain is built from TRBV7-8 and TRBJ2-1; D call uncertain. From germline, CDR1 is SGHVS and CDR2 FQNEAQ. The ends were cut back, 2 bases at V and 4 bases at J, with 15 bases in the middle. The CDR3 consists of 16 residues. In DNA, the CDR3 is TGTGCCAGCAGCTTATTTTCGGGTATCAGGTACAATGAGCAGTTCTTC. Protein sequence: CASSLFSGIRYNEQFF.

The gene calls are TRBV27 and TRBJ2-3, with D maybe TRBD1 (8 bases). This CDR3 region has 15 residues. Looked up from germline, CDR1 is MNHEY and CDR2 is SMNVEV (reference sequence). V was clipped by 5 bases and J by 4 bases, with 16 bases between them. CDR3 in DNA: TGTGCCAGCAGTGAGAGACAGGGGAGGGCAGATACGCAGTATTTT. Encoded protein: CASSERQGRADTQYF.

Only one count was recorded for this clone. The chain has TRBV7-2 and TRBJ2-1; no definite D call. Germline lookup yields CDR1 SGHTA and CDR2 FQGNSA. Trimming shortened V by 1 base and J by 3 bases, and 7 bases separated the two germline ends. The CDR3 is 14 amino acids. The CDR3 nucleotides are TGTGCCAGCAGCTTAGATCTCTTCTACAATGAGCAGTTCTTC. This gives the protein CASSLDLFYNEQFF.

With respect to this clone: A junction end diverges from the germline sequence, so it may reflect a read error. The chain is built from TRBV6-5 and TRBJ1-6; maybe TRBD1 (6 bases). In germline, CDR1 is MNHEY, CDR2 SVGAGI. CDR3 length: 14 amino acids. Here the CDR3 DNA reads TGTGCCAGCAGTGACTCAGGGGACAATTCACCCCTCCACTTT. This sequence encodes CASSDSGDNSPLHF.

The V gene is TRBV7-9, the J gene TRBJ2-3, with a tentative D call TRBD2 (5 bases). V was cut by 8 bases and J by 0 bases, with 12 bases left in between. The CDR3 spans 14 residues. The germline V gene has CDR1 SEHNR and CDR2 FQNEAQ (reference sequence). CDR3 residues: CASRRGDSTDTQYF. CDR3 DNA: TGTGCCAGCCGACGGGGAGATAGCACAGATACGCAGTATTTT.

The V call is TRBV28, the J call TRBJ1-4, with TRBD1 as a possible D gene (5 bases). V shed 1 base and J shed 3 bases, with 9 bases lying between them. Germline V gene sequence: CDR1 MDHEN, CDR2 SYDVKM. The length of the CDR3 is 15 residues. This CDR3 is CASSLLGPANEKLFF. As DNA, the CDR3 is TGTGCCAGCAGTTTATTGGGGCCGGCTAATGAAAAACTGTTTTTT.

The rearrangement joins TRBV9 to TRBJ2-1; 7 nucleotides line up with TRBD1. The CDR3 runs 16 residues. The V gene end was trimmed by 3 bases and the J gene end by 0 bases; junction bases not matched to a gene: 6. Germline lookup yields CDR1 SGDLS and CDR2 YYNGEE. This CDR3 reads CASSETGQTSYNEQFF. CDR3 bases: TGTGCCAGCAGCGAGACGGGACAGACCTCCTACAATGAGCAGTTCTTC.

V and J are TRBV28 and TRBJ1-2; the D is unclear. V was clipped by 2 bases and J by 5 bases, with 9 bases between them. The CDR3 spans 13 residues. The germline gives CDR1 MDHEN, CDR2 SYDVKM. As DNA, the CDR3 is TGTGCCAGCAGTTTAGGCGGAGGGTATGGCTACACCTTC. Protein product: CASSLGGGYGYTF.

This chain joins TRBV5-1 and TRBJ2-2, with 7 nucleotides matching TRBD2. Germline V CDR1 and CDR2: SGHRS, YFSETQ. CDR3 length: 13 residues. V shed 7 bases, J shed 5 bases, and the junction held 5 bases outside the gene matches. The CDR3 is CASRGRGTGELFF. In DNA form, the CDR3 reads TGCGCCAGCCGAGGGAGGGGTACCGGGGAGCTGTTTTTT.

The chain uses TRBV28 and TRBJ2-7, with D perhaps matching TRBD2 (5 bases). The CDR3 length is 15 residues. V shed 4 bases and J shed 4 bases, with 17 bases lying between them. Germline-derived CDR1 and CDR2 are MDHEN and SYDVKM. DNA of the CDR3: TGTGCCAGCAGTTCCCGCCTACGGGGTCAGTACGAGCAGTACTTC. Residues: CASSSRLRGQYEQYF.

The chain uses TRBV4-1 and TRBJ2-7, with a possible D match to TRBD2 (5 bases). Per germline, CDR1 MGHRA and CDR2 YSYEKL. The CDR3 contains 13 residues. V lost 3 bases to trimming and J lost 8 bases, with 14 bases between them. CDR3 residues: CASSQEPGSQQYF. In nucleotides, the CDR3 is TGCGCCAGCAGCCAGGAGCCGGGGTCACAGCAGTACTTC.

This chain joins TRBV9 and TRBJ2-3; 8 bases map to TRBD2. Germline assignment: CDR1 SGDLS and CDR2 YYNGEE. The CDR3 is 17 residues long. The trim removed 0 bases at V and 1 base at J, leaving 7 bases unmatched. The CDR3 bases are TGTGCCAGCAGCGTAGAGATGGGGCGGGGGGGCACAGATACGCAGTATTTT. Amino acid sequence: CASSVEMGRGGTDTQYF.

V usage is TRBV11-2 and J usage is TRBJ1-2; D call uncertain. Germline V lookup: CDR1 SGHAT, CDR2 FQNNGV. Trimming pared 4 bases from V and 7 bases from J, leaving 19 bases between. The CDR3 spans 15 residues. For the CDR3, the DNA is TGTGCCAGCAGCTCCCCGCGACTCTTCCGGGGTGGCTACACCTTC. Its translation: CASSSPRLFRGGYTF.

The chain carries TRBV28 and TRBJ2-7; either TRBD1 or TRBD2 may supply D (5 bases each). Germline CDR1 reads MDHEN; CDR2 reads SYDVKM. The CDR3 is 14 residues long. V lost 3 bases and J 3 bases, leaving 12 bases between the germline ends. DNA for the CDR3: TGTGCCAGCAGTTTGGGGGATCGACTCTACGAGCAGTACTTC. This encodes CASSLGDRLYEQYF.

This chain connects TRBV12-3 or TRBV12-4 to TRBJ1-2; a possible D gene is TRBD1 (6 bases). The CDR3 runs 13 residues. Trimming removed 6 bases at V and 6 bases at J, with 14 bases between. Here the CDR3 reads CASSKRQVDGYTF. Here the CDR3 DNA reads TGTGCCAGCAGCAAAAGACAGGTGGATGGCTACACCTTC.

For the CDR3, the DNA is TGTGCCAGCAGCTTGTTTATTGCAGGGTCGGATCAGCCCCAGCATTTT. The encoded protein is CASSLFIAGSDQPQHF. The genes are TRBV7-6 and TRBJ1-5; a weak D match, TRBD1 (5 bases). The V gene lost 3 bases and the J gene lost 5 bases, with 17 bases spanning the gap. From germline, CDR1 is SGHVS and CDR2 FNYEAQ. This CDR3 contains 16 residues.

This clone was detected only a few times. The V call is TRBV25-1, the J call TRBJ2-2, with D tentatively TRBD1 (7 bases). Germline loops: CDR1 MGHDK, CDR2 SYGVNS. The CDR3 extends over 14 amino acids. V was shortened by 8 bases and J by 2 bases, with 12 bases between the two germline ends. The CDR3 reads CASGGTVNTGELFF. CDR3 in DNA: TGTGCCAGCGGCGGGACAGTTAACACCGGGGAGCTGTTTTTT.

About this clone: A junction boundary mismatches the germline segment, possibly from a read error. This chain uses TRBV6-1 with TRBJ1-6, with D unclear. Germline CDR1 MNHNS, CDR2 SASEGT. CDR3 size: 14 residues. This CDR3 is CASSKAGPNSPLHF. For the CDR3, the DNA is TGTGCCAGCAGTAAAGCAGGCCCCAATTCACCCCTCCACTTT.

The chain links TRBV28 to TRBJ1-2; weak D call: TRBD1 (5 bases). The CDR3 is 17 amino acids. The V and J ends lost 2 bases and 2 bases respectively, with 18 bases between them. CDR1 MDHEN and CDR2 SYDVKM come from the germline V gene. DNA of the CDR3: TGTGCCAGCAGTTTAATAGGGGCAGGCGGGCCAAACTATGGCTACACCTTC. It encodes CASSLIGAGGPNYGYTF.

V is TRBV12-3 or TRBV12-4 and J is TRBJ1-2; maybe TRBD1 (5 bases). The CDR3 runs 13 residues. Trimming removed 7 bases from V and 2 bases from J, with 11 bases in between. The CDR3 loop is CASTRDPNYGYTF. The CDR3 DNA reads as TGTGCCAGCACACGGGACCCAAACTATGGCTACACCTTC.

The chain employs TRBV6-5 and TRBJ1-5, with TRBD1 matching over 8 bases. Per the germline V gene, CDR1 is MNHEY and CDR2 is SVGAGI. J was trimmed by 6 bases and V by 9 bases; bases with no gene match: 13. CDR3 length equals 15 residues. This chain's CDR3 is CASILITGGVQPQHF. The CDR3 nucleotides are TGTGCCAGTATCCTTATTACAGGGGGAGTTCAGCCCCAGCATTTT.

The gene calls are TRBV2 and TRBJ1-6; perhaps TRBD1 as D (6 bases). The CDR3 is made up of 14 amino acids. CDR1 is SNHLY, CDR2 FYNNEI, per germline. The ends were cut back, 4 bases at V and 8 bases at J, with 12 bases in the middle. In nucleotides, the CDR3 is TGTGCCAGCAGTGTTCACAGGGTCGATTCACCCCTCCACTTT. Protein sequence: CASSVHRVDSPLHF.

Regarding this clone: Relative to the germline gene, one junction end is altered; a read error may explain this. The rearrangement joins TRBV7-6 to TRBJ2-5; TRBD1 is a possible D gene (6 bases). Germline V gives CDR1 SGHVS, CDR2 FNYEAQ. CDR3 size: 17 residues. CDR3 sequence: CASSLARTGRDQETQYF. The CDR3 nucleotides are TGTGCCAGCAGCTTAGCGAGAACAGGGAGAGACCAAGAGACTCAGTACTTC.

V is TRBV7-3 and J is TRBJ2-3; unclear D gene. This CDR3 is built from 14 residues. The V gene lost 4 bases and the J gene lost 1 base, with 9 bases spanning the gap. The germline V gene encodes CDR1 SGHTA and CDR2 FQGTGA. The CDR3 loop reads CASSSAIGTDTQYF. The CDR3 region has the DNA TGTGCCAGCAGCTCTGCGATTGGCACAGATACGCAGTATTTT.

The V call is TRBV3-1 (or the pseudogene TRBV3-2), the J call TRBJ1-3; D ambiguous. The CDR3 is made up of 15 amino acids. V lost 1 base and J 4 bases, leaving 11 bases between the germline ends. In germline, CDR1 is LGHDT, CDR2 YNNKEL (reference sequence). The DNA of the CDR3 is TGTGCCAGCAGCCAAGGAACGGGATCCGGAAACACCATATATTTT. It specifies CASSQGTGSGNTIYF.

The chain couples TRBV21-1 to TRBJ1-4. TRBV21-1 is noted as a pseudogene. The CDR3 consists of 14 residues. CDR3 bases: TGTGCCAGCAGCAACCCGGGGGCGCGTGAAAAACTGTTTTTT. Translation gives CASSNPGAREKLFF.

The V call is TRBV6-6, the J call TRBJ2-1; D may be TRBD2 (7 bases). V was cut by 5 bases and J by 7 bases, with 18 bases left in between. Germline CDR1 is MNHNY and CDR2 is SVGAGI (reference sequence). The CDR3 totals 15 residues. CDR3 nucleotides: TGTGCCAGCAGTCCCCTTAGGGGGGGCCTTAATGAGCAGTTCTTC. Residues: CASSPLRGGLNEQFF.

The V and J genes are TRBV7-8 and TRBJ1-2, with 10 bases that match TRBD1. From germline, CDR1 is SGHVS and CDR2 FQNEAQ. The ends lost 1 base at V and 3 bases at J; junction bases unmatched: 8. This CDR3 spans 17 amino acids. CDR3 protein: CASSLEVGTGVDYGYTF. The CDR3 DNA sequence: TGTGCCAGCAGCTTAGAAGTTGGGACAGGGGTGGACTATGGCTACACCTTC.

J is TRBJ2-3 and V is TRBV10-1; no clear D. This CDR3 is built from 12 residues. Trimming left V 5 bases short and J 4 bases short, with 7 bases between. Germline lookup yields CDR1 WNHNN and CDR2 SYGVQD (reference sequence). CDR3 in DNA: TGCGCCAGCAGTACAGCCCCAGATACGCAGTATTTT. Encoded protein: CASSTAPDTQYF.

The CDR3, as DNA: TGTGCCAGCAGCTTACGGGGGGCGCCGGACACTGAAGCTTTCTTT. It specifies CASSLRGAPDTEAFF. This rearrangement joins TRBV7-9 to TRBJ1-1, with D possibly TRBD1 on 6 matching bases. V was trimmed by 2 bases and J by 3 bases, leaving 13 bases between them. CDR1 SEHNR and CDR2 FQNEAQ come from the germline V gene (reference sequence). The length of the CDR3 is 15 residues.